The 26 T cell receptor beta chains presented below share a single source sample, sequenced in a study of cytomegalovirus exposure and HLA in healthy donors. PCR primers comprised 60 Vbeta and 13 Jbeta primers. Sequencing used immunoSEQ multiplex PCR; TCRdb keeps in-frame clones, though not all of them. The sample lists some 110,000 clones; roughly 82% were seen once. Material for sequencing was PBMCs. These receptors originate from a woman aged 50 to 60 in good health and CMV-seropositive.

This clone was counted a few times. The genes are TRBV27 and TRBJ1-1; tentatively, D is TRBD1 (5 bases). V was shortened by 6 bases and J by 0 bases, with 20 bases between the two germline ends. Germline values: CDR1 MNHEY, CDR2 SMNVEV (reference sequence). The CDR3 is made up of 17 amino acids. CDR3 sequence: CASSHQGHLGMNTEAFF. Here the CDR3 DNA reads TGTGCCAGCAGCCATCAGGGCCACTTAGGCATGAACACTGAAGCTTTCTTT.

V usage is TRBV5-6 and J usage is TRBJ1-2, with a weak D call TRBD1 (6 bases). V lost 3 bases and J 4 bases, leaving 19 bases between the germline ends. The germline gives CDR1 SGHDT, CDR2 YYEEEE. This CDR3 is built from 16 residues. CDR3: CASSWAGRGFSYGYTF. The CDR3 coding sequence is TGTGCCAGCAGCTGGGCGGGCAGGGGTTTTAGCTATGGCTACACCTTC.

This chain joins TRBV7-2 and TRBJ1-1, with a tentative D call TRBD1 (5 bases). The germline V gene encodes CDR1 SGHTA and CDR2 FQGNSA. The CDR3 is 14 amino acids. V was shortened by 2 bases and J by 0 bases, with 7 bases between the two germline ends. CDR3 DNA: TGTGCCAGCAGCTTACAGGGTTTGAACACTGAAGCTTTCTTT. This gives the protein CASSLQGLNTEAFF.

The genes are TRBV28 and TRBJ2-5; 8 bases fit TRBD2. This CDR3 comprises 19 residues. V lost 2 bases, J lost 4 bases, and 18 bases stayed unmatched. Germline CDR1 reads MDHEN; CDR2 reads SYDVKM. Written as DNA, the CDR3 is TGTGCCAGCAGTTTAAATAAAAAGCGGGGGACACTGGCATCAGAGACCCAGTACTTC. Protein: CASSLNKKRGTLASETQYF.

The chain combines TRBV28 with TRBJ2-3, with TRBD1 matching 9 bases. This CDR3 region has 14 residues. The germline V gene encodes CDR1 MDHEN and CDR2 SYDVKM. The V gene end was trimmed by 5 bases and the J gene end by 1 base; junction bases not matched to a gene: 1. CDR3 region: CASSRTGGTDTQYF. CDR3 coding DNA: TGTGCCAGCAGTAGGACAGGGGGCACAGATACGCAGTATTTT. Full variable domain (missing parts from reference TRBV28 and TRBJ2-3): DVKVTQSSRYLVKRTGEKVFLECVQDMDHENMFWYRQDPGLGLRLIYFSYDVKMKEKGDIPEGYSVSREKKERFSLILESASTNQTSMYLCASSRTGGTDTQYFGPGTRLTVL.

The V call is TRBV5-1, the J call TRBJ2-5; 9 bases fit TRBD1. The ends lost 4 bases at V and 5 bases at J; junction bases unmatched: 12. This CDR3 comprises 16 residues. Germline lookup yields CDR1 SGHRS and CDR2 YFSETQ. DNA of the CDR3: TGCGCCAGCAGCCCCTTCGTGGGACAGGGTTTGGAGACCCAGTACTTC. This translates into CASSPFVGQGLETQYF.

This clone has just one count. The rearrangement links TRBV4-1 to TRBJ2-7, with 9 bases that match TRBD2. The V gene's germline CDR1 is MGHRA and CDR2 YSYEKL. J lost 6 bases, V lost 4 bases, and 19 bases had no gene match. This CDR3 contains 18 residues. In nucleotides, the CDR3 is TGCGCCAGCAGCCCCAGTGGAGCGGGACTAGCCAGGGGGGGCGAGCAGTACTTC. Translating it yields CASSPSGAGLARGGEQYF.

CDR3 sequence: CASNGYNEQFF. The CDR3 nucleotides are TGTGCCAGCAACGGCTACAATGAGCAGTTCTTC. The V and J genes are TRBV2 and TRBJ2-1; D uncertain. CDR3 length: 11 amino acids. V dropped 7 bases and J dropped 3 bases, with 4 bases sitting between them. Germline loops: CDR1 SNHLY, CDR2 FYNNEI.

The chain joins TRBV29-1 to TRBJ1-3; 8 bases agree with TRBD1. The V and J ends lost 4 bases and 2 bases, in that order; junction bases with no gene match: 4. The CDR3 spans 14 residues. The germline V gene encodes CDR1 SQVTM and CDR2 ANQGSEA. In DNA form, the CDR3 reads TGCAGCGTTGGAGAGACAGGGGCTGGAAACACCATATATTTT. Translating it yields CSVGETGAGNTIYF.

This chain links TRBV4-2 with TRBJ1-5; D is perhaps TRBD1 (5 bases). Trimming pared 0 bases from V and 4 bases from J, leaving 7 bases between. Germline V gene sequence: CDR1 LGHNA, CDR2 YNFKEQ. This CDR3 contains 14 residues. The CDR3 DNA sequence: TGTGCCAGCAGCCAAGACAAGGGGAATCAGCCCCAGCATTTT. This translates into CASSQDKGNQPQHF.

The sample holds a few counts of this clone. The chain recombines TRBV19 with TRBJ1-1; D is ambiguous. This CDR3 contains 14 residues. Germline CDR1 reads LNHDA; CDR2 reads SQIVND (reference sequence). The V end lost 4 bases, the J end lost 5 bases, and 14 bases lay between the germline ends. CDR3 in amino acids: CASSKRVFGTEAFF. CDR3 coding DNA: TGTGCCAGTAGTAAACGGGTCTTCGGAACTGAAGCTTTCTTT.

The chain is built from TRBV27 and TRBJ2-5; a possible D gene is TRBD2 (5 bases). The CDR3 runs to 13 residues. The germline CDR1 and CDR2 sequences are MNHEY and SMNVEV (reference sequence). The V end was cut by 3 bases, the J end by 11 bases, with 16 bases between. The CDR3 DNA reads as TGTGCCAGCAGTTTTAGTCCTCCCGGGGAGCAGTACTTC. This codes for CASSFSPPGEQYF.

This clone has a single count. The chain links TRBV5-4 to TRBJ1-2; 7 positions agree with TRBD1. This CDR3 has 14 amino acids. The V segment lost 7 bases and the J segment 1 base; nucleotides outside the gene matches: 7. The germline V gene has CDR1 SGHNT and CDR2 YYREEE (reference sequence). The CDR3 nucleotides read TGTGCCAGCTCGGGACAGATTTTTAACTATGGCTACACCTTC. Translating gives CASSGQIFNYGYTF.

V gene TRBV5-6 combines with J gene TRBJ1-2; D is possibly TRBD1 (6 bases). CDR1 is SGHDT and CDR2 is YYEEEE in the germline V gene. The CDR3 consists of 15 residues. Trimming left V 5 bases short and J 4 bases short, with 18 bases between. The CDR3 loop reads CASSSPRGGFYGYTF. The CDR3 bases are TGTGCCAGCAGTTCCCCTCGGGGGGGCTTCTATGGCTACACCTTC.

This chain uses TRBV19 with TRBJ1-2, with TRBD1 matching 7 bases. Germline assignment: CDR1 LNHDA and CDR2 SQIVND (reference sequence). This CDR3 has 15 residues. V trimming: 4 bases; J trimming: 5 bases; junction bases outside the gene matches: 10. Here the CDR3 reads CASSTTTDRAYGYTF. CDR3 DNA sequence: TGTGCCAGTAGTACCACTACTGACAGGGCGTATGGCTACACCTTC.

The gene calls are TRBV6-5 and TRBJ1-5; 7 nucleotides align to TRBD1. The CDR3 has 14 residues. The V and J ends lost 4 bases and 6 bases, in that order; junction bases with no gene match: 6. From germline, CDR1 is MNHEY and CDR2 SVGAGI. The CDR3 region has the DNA TGTGCCAGCAGTTTCGACAGGGCTGGTCAGCCCCAGCATTTT. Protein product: CASSFDRAGQPQHF.

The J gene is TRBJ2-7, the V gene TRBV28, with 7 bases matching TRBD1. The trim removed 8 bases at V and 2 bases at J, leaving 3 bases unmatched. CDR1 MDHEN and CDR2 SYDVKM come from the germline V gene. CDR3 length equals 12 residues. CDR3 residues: CASRGQTYEQYF. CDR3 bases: TGTGCCAGCCGGGGACAGACCTACGAGCAGTACTTC. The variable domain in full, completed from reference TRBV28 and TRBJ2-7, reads DVKVTQSSRYLVKRTGEKVFLECVQDMDHENMFWYRQDPGLGLRLIYFSYDVKMKEKGDIPEGYSVSREKKERFSLILESASTNQTSMYLCASRGQTYEQYFGPGTRLTVT.

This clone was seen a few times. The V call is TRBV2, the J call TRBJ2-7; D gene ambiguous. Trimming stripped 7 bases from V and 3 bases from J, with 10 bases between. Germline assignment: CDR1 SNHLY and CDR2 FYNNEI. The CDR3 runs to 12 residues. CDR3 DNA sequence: TGTGCCAGCATCGGTCCGCTCTACGAGCAGTACTTC. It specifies CASIGPLYEQYF.

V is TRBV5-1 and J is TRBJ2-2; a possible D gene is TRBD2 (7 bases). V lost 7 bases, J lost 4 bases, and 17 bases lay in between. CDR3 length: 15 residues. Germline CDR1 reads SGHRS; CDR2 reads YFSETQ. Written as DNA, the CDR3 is TGCGCCAGCTTTCCCCTTGGGGGGGCCACCGGGGAGCTGTTTTTT. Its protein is CASFPLGGATGELFF.

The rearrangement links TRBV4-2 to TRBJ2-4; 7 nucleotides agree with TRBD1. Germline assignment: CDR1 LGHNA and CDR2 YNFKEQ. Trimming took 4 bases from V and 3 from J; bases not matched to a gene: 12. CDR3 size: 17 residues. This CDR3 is CASSRFKGAIGKNIQYF. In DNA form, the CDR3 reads TGTGCCAGCAGCCGATTTAAGGGGGCAATCGGCAAAAACATTCAGTACTTC.

This chain's CDR3 is CASSSGLLEGNSPLHF. The CDR3 bases are TGCGCCAGCAGCTCCGGTTTATTGGAGGGTAATTCACCCCTCCACTTT. J is TRBJ1-6 and V is TRBV5-1; unclear D gene. Germline V gene sequence: CDR1 SGHRS, CDR2 YFSETQ. Trimming left V 3 bases short and J 6 bases short, with 16 bases between. CDR3 length: 16 residues.

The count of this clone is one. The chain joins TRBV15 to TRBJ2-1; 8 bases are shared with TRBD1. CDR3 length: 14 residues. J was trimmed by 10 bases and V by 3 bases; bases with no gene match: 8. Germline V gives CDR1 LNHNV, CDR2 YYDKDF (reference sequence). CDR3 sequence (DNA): TGTGCCACCAGCAGCAGGGGGCGCCTTGGGGAGCAGTTCTTC. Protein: CATSSRGRLGEQFF. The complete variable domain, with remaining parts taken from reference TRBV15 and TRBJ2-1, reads DAMVIQNPRYQVTQFGKPVTLSCSQTLNHNVMYWYQQKSSQAPKLLFHYYDKDFNNEADTPDNFQSRRPNTSFCFLDIRSPGLGDTAMYLCATSSRGRLGEQFFGPGTRLTVL.

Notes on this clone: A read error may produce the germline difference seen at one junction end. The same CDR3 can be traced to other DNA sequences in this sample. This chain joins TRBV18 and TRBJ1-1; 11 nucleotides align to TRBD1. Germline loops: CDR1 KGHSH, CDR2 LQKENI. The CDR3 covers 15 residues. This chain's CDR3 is CASSPGQGALTEAFF. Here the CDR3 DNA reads TGCGCCAGCTCACCCGGACAGGGGGCATTGACTGAAGCTTTCTTT.

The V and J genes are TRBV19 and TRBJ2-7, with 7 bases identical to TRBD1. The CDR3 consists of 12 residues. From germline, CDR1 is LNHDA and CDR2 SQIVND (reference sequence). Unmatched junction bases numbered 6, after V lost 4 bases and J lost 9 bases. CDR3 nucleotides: TGTGCCAGTAGTACACGGACAGGCGGGCAGTACTTC. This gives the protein CASSTRTGGQYF.

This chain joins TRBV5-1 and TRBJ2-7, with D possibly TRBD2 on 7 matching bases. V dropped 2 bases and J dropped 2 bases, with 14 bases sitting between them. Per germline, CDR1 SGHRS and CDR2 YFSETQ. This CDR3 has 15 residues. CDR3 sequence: CASSLGGGTTYEQYF. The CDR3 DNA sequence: TGCGCCAGCAGCTTAGGGGGGGGGACCACCTACGAGCAGTACTTC. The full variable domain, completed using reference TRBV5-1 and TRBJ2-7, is KAGVTQTPRYLIKTRGQQVTLSCSPISGHRSVSWYQQTPGQGLQFLFEYFSETQRNKGNFPGRFSGRQFSNSRSEMNVSTLELGDSALYLCASSLGGGTTYEQYFGPGTRLTVT.

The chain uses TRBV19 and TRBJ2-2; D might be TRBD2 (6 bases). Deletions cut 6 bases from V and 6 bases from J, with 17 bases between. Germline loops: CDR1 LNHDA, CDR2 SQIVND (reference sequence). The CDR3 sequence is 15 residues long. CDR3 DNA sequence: TGTGCCAGTAGCATCAGGGCCGCGGGGCCCGGGGAGCTGTTTTTT. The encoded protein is CASSIRAAGPGELFF.